The 21 T cell receptor beta chains given below trace back to one sample, sequenced in a study of cytomegalovirus exposure and HLA in healthy donors. TCRdb's copy holds only in-frame clones and misses some; the assay was immunoSEQ multiplex PCR. Here the sample spans over 200,000 clones, around four fifths being singletons. The sequenced sample consisted of PBMCs. These receptor sequences come from a woman aged 25 to 39 in good health and CMV-seropositive.

A remark on this clone: A read error may produce the germline difference seen at one junction end. V is TRBV11-3 and J is TRBJ1-2; D gene unclear. This CDR3 is built from 12 residues. In germline, CDR1 is SGHNT, CDR2 YENEEA. The DNA for the CDR3 is TGTGCCAGCAGCTTAGGACTATATGACTACACCTTC. As protein: CASSLGLYDYTF.

This clone is a singleton in its sample. The V and J genes are TRBV5-1 and TRBJ2-5; D may be TRBD1 (5 bases). This CDR3 region has 14 residues. Trimming pared 4 bases from V and 1 base from J, leaving 11 bases between. CDR1 SGHRS and CDR2 YFSETQ come from the germline V gene. The CDR3 region is CASSRDSPQETQYF. CDR3 DNA: TGCGCCAGCAGCCGCGACAGTCCCCAAGAGACCCAGTACTTC.

This clone was seen ten or more times. The chain is built from TRBV18 and TRBJ1-1; D is ambiguous. V dropped 3 bases and J dropped 2 bases, with 10 bases sitting between them. CDR1 and CDR2 (germline): KGHSH, LQKENI. The CDR3 runs 14 residues. CDR3 sequence: CASSPDVYNTEAFF. In DNA, the CDR3 is TGTGCCAGCTCACCCGACGTATACAACACTGAAGCTTTCTTT.

The genes are TRBV6-4 and TRBJ2-7; tentative D call: TRBD2 (6 bases). CDR1 and CDR2 from the germline V gene are MRHNA and SNTAGT. There are 14 residues in the CDR3. V lost 6 bases and J lost 3, with 15 bases in between. In DNA, the CDR3 is TGTGCCAGCAGGCGCCGGGACTGGTTCTACGAGCAGTACTTC. Its translation: CASRRRDWFYEQYF.

The chain links TRBV6-6 to TRBJ2-7; maybe TRBD1 (6 bases). Trimming removed 5 bases from V and 5 bases from J, with 22 bases in between. This CDR3 comprises 16 residues. CDR1 and CDR2 from the germline V gene are MNHNY and SVGAGI (reference sequence). For the CDR3, the DNA is TGTGCCAGCAGTGCCAGGGGACCCATTTCCCCTCACGAGCAGTACTTC. Translating it yields CASSARGPISPHEQYF.

The chain combines TRBV4-1 with TRBJ2-7, with 12 bases lining up with TRBD2. The CDR3 consists of 17 residues. V lost 3 bases, J lost 3 bases, and 9 bases stayed unmatched. The germline gives CDR1 MGHRA, CDR2 YSYEKL. The CDR3 sequence: CASSHDQTSGRGYEQYF. CDR3 coding DNA: TGCGCCAGCAGCCACGACCAGACTAGCGGGAGAGGCTACGAGCAGTACTTC.

Written as DNA, the CDR3 is TGTGCCAGCTCACCCGGGACGGGAAACGAGCAGTACTTC. This codes for CASSPGTGNEQYF. J is TRBJ2-7 and V is TRBV18; D possibly matches TRBD1 or TRBD2 (5 bases each). Germline V gene lookup returns CDR1 KGHSH and CDR2 LQKENI. V dropped 3 bases and J dropped 5 bases, with 11 bases sitting between them. CDR3 length equals 13 residues.

This chain connects TRBV4-2 to TRBJ2-4, with TRBD2 matching 14 bases. The ends lost 2 bases at V and 9 bases at J; junction bases unmatched: 15. The germline V gene has CDR1 LGHNA and CDR2 YNFKEQ. The CDR3 has 19 residues. The CDR3 sequence is CASSQMDLTSGRASVIQYF. For the CDR3, the DNA is TGTGCCAGCAGCCAAATGGACCTGACTAGCGGGAGGGCCTCTGTCATTCAGTACTTC.

The CDR3 sequence: CASSFGAGPTISDTQYF. CDR3 in DNA: TGTGCCAGCAGTTTTGGGGCGGGGCCTACCATTTCAGATACGCAGTATTTT. The genes are TRBV27 and TRBJ2-3, with a possible D match to TRBD2 (6 bases). Germline CDR1 MNHEY, CDR2 SMNVEV (reference sequence). V dropped 3 bases and J dropped 4 bases, with 20 bases sitting between them. This CDR3 is built from 17 residues.

The chain carries TRBV7-3 and TRBJ1-1; TRBD1 might be the D (5 bases). The V end lost 0 bases, the J end lost 7 bases, and 12 bases lay between the germline ends. The CDR3 extends over 14 amino acids. Germline assignment: CDR1 SGHTA and CDR2 FQGTGA. This CDR3 is CASSLTARTGEAFF. As DNA, the CDR3 is TGTGCCAGCAGCTTAACGGCCCGCACAGGTGAAGCTTTCTTT.

This chain connects TRBV27 to TRBJ2-1, with 11 bases that match TRBD2. The trim removed 9 bases at V and 1 base at J, leaving 2 bases unmatched. The CDR3 runs 14 residues. Germline lookup yields CDR1 MNHEY and CDR2 SMNVEV (reference sequence). The CDR3 protein is CASRLAGSYNEQFF. CDR3 sequence (DNA): TGTGCCAGTCGACTAGCGGGATCCTACAATGAGCAGTTCTTC.

This chain links TRBV29-1 with TRBJ1-2; D is perhaps TRBD1 (5 bases). With 2 bases removed from V and 0 bases from J, the gap between germline ends came to 7 bases. Germline CDR1 and CDR2: SQVTM and ANQGSEA. This CDR3 region has 13 residues. DNA of the CDR3: TGCAGCGTTGAACGGGGCCCTAACTATGGCTACACCTTC. Protein: CSVERGPNYGYTF.

J is TRBJ2-1 and V is TRBV5-1; maybe TRBD1 (6 bases). Trimming pared 3 bases from V and 6 bases from J, leaving 19 bases between. The CDR3 length is 16 residues. The germline gives CDR1 SGHRS, CDR2 YFSETQ. Here the CDR3 DNA reads TGCGCCAGCAGCTGGAACTCAGGGGAAGGGGGCAATGAGCAGTTCTTC. It translates to CASSWNSGEGGNEQFF.

The chain uses TRBV7-9 and TRBJ1-1, with TRBD1 matching over 7 bases. The CDR3 consists of 14 residues. Trimming at V came to 6 bases and at J to 7 bases, leaving 11 bases not matched to a gene. The V gene's germline CDR1 is SEHNR and CDR2 FQNEAQ (reference sequence). The chain's CDR3 is CASSSRTGRSEAFF. Written as DNA, the CDR3 is TGTGCCAGCAGTTCCCGGACAGGCAGAAGTGAAGCTTTCTTT.

This clone has only one observation. The chain uses TRBV29-1 and TRBJ1-2, with unresolved D. This CDR3 is built from 12 residues. V was cut by 5 bases and J by 5 bases, with 12 bases left in between. Looked up from germline, CDR1 is SQVTM and CDR2 is ANQGSEA. The CDR3 DNA reads as TGCAGCGTTACATCGGACGGTTATGGCTACACCTTC. Translation gives CSVTSDGYGYTF.

The rearrangement joins TRBV27 to TRBJ1-4; D remains unclear. This CDR3 has 13 residues. V was clipped by 4 bases and J by 8 bases, with 11 bases between them. Germline CDR1 and CDR2: MNHEY and SMNVEV (reference sequence). CDR3 coding DNA: TGTGCCAGCAGTTGGGGAAGGAACGAAAAACTGTTTTTT. Translated, it gives CASSWGRNEKLFF.

V is TRBV5-4 and J is TRBJ2-7; 14 nucleotides match TRBD2. J lost 2 bases, V lost 0 bases, and 1 base had no gene match. The germline gives CDR1 SGHNT, CDR2 YYREEE (reference sequence). This CDR3 comprises 16 residues. CDR3 in DNA: TGTGCCAGCAGCTTGGGACTAGCGGGAGGGCCCTACGAGCAGTACTTC. Its protein is CASSLGLAGGPYEQYF.

This chain joins TRBV25-1 and TRBJ2-1, with D possibly being TRBD2 (5 bases). V was clipped by 0 bases and J by 4 bases, with 13 bases between them. CDR3 length equals 16 residues. The V gene's germline CDR1 is MGHDK and CDR2 SYGVNS. The CDR3 DNA reads TGTGCCAGCAGTGAATATATTAGCGACATATACAATGAGCAGTTCTTC. This encodes CASSEYISDIYNEQFF.

This sequence joins TRBV4-1 and TRBJ2-1; perhaps TRBD2 as D (6 bases). The V end lost 4 bases, the J end lost 4 bases, and 17 bases lay between the germline ends. The CDR3 runs 16 residues. The germline CDR1 and CDR2 sequences are MGHRA and YSYEKL. CDR3 nucleotide sequence: TGCGCCAGCAGCCCCCAGGAGAGCGGGCCATACAATGAGCAGTTCTTC. It codes for CASSPQESGPYNEQFF.

The chain couples TRBV27 to TRBJ1-1, with 7 nucleotides matching TRBD1. The germline gives CDR1 MNHEY, CDR2 SMNVEV (reference sequence). This CDR3 has 15 residues. Trimming at V came to 7 bases and at J to 1 base, leaving 9 bases not matched to a gene. The CDR3 spells CASTRTRTGNTEAFF. The DNA for the CDR3 is TGTGCCAGCACCCGAACACGGACAGGGAACACTGAAGCTTTCTTT.

This clone appeared a few times. The genes are TRBV10-3 and TRBJ2-2; D not resolved. The CDR3 totals 13 residues. CDR1 and CDR2 (germline): ENHRY, SYGVKD. The V and J ends lost 11 bases and 3 bases respectively, with 13 bases between them. The CDR3 is CAVLDEDTGELFF. CDR3 coding DNA: TGTGCCGTCTTAGACGAGGACACCGGGGAGCTGTTTTTT.